This TCR beta chain was retrieved from a study of blood T cell repertoires in COVID-19. Measured with immunoSEQ multiplex PCR; TCRdb has only the in-frame clones, and not every one. The sample records approximately 530,000 clones, 85% to 90% being singletons. The CDR3 is 12 residues long. In germline, CDR1 is SGHDT, CDR2 YYEEEE. Trimming removed 1 base from V and 10 bases from J, with 11 bases in between. The chain employs TRBV5-6 and TRBJ1-2; D possibly corresponds to TRBD1 (6 bases). This TCR derives from a woman aged 50 to 60 with COVID-19, enrolled during active disease. The sample was peripheral blood. Here the CDR3 DNA reads TGTGCCAGCAGCTTGACGGACAGTGTCTACACCTTC. It codes for CASSLTDSVYTF.